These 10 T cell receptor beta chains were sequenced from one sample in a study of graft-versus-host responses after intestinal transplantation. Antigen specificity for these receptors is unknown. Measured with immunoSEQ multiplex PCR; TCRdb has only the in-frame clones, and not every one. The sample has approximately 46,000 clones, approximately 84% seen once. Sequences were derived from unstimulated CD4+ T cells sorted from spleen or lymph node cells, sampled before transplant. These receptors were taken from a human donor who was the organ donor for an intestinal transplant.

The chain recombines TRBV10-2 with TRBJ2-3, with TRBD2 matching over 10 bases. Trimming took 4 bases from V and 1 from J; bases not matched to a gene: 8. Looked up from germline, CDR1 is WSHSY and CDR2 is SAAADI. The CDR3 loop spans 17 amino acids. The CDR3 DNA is TGCGCCAGCAGTGTTTCTAGCGGGAGTTTGGGCACAGATACGCAGTATTTT. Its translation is CASSVSSGSLGTDTQYF.

The DNA for the CDR3 is TGTGCCAGCAGAAGGACCCTGAACACTGAAGCTTTCTTT. This encodes CASRRTLNTEAFF. The chain joins TRBV2 to TRBJ1-1; no firm D call. Germline CDR1 SNHLY, CDR2 FYNNEI. V lost 6 bases and J 0 bases, leaving 8 bases between the germline ends. This CDR3 has 13 residues. Full variable domain (remainder filled in from reference TRBV2 and TRBJ1-1): EPEVTQTPSHQVTQMGQEVILRCVPISNHLYFYWYRQILGQKVEFLVSFYNNEISEKSEIFDDQFSVERPDGSNFTLKIRSTKLEDSAMYFCASRRTLNTEAFFGQGTRLTVV.

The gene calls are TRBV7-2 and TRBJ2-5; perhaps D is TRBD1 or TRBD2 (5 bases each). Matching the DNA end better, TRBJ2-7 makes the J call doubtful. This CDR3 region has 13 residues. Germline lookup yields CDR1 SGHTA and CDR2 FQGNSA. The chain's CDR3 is CASSLRGGDEQYF. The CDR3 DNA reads TGTGCCAGCAGCTTACGGGGCGGCGACGAGCAGTACTTC.

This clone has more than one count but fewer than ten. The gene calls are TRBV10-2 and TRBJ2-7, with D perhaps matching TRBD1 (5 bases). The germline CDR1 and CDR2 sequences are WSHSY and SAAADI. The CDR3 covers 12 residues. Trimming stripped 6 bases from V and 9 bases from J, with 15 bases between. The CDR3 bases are TGCGCCAGCAGGCGCCAGGGTTGGCGGCAGTACTTC. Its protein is CASRRQGWRQYF.

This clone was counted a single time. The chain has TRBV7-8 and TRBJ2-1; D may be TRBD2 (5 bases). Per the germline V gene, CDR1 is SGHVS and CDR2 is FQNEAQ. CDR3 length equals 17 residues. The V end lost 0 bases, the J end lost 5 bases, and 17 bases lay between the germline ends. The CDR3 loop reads CASSLAPALEGHNEQFF. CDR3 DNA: TGTGCCAGCAGCTTAGCGCCGGCACTAGAAGGGCACAATGAGCAGTTCTTC.

The CDR3 sequence is CASSLVGGGTAYEQYF. CDR3 in DNA: TGTGCCAGCAGCTTAGTGGGGGGGGGCACGGCCTACGAGCAGTACTTC. The chain has TRBV11-2 and TRBJ2-7; a weak D match, TRBD2 (7 bases). Looked up from germline, CDR1 is SGHAT and CDR2 is FQNNGV. V was pared by 1 base and J by 2 bases, with 15 bases between. There are 16 residues in the CDR3.

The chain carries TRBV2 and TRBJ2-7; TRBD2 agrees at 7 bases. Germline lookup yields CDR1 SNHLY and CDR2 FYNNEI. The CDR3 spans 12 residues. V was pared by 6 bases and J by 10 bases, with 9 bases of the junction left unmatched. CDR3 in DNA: TGTGCCAGCAGCGCGACTAGCCGGGCCCAGTACTTC. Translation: CASSATSRAQYF.

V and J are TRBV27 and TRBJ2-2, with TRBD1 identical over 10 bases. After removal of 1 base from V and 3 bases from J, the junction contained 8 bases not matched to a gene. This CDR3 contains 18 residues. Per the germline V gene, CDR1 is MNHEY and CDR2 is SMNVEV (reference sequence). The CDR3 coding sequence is TGTGCCAGCAGTTTATTTGGGACAGGGGCTTCGGACACCGGGGAGCTGTTTTTT. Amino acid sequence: CASSLFGTGASDTGELFF.

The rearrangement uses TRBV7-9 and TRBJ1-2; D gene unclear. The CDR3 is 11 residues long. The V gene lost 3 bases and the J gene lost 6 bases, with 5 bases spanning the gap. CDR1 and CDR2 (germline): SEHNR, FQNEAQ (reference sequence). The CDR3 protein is CASSFVDGYTF. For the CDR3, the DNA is TGTGCCAGCAGCTTCGTCGATGGCTACACCTTC.

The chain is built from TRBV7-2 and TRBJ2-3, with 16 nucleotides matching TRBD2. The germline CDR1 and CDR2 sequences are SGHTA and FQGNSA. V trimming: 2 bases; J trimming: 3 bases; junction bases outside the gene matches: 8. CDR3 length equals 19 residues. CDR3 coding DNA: TGTGCCAGCAGCTTATACGGGACTAGCGGGGGGGGCCGGACAGATACGCAGTATTTT. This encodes CASSLYGTSGGGRTDTQYF.